Sequencing of this T cell receptor (beta chain) was carried out in a study of blood T cell repertoires in COVID-19. For the study at large: PBMCs, B-cell-depleted T cells, or T cells were the source of the cDNA or gDNA that made up the material.

Measured with immunoSEQ multiplex PCR; TCRdb has only the in-frame clones, and not every one. This repertoire shows 150,000 to 200,000 clones, roughly 80% found once; its top ten account for 3.5% to 5%. Cohort 3 recovered donors had two negative PCRs, clearance, or symptom resolution. The sequencing input was PBMCs or T cells enriched from blood (not recorded which). This clonotype originated in a woman in her fifties or sixties who had recovered from COVID-19.

This chain's CDR3 is CASSIGRVDTDTQYF. DNA of the CDR3: TGTGCCAGTAGTATAGGCCGGGTCGACACAGATACGCAGTATTTT. The chain recombines TRBV19 with TRBJ2-3; D not certain. The CDR3 consists of 15 residues. From germline, CDR1 is LNHDA and CDR2 SQIVND (reference sequence). The V end lost 1 base, the J end lost 2 bases, and 10 bases lay between the germline ends. The full variable domain, its missing parts supplied by reference TRBV19 and TRBJ2-3, is DGGITQSPKYLFRKEGQNVTLSCEQNLNHDAMYWYRQDPGQGLRLIYYSQIVNDFQKGDIAEGYSVSREKKESFPLTVTSAQKNPTAFYLCASSIGRVDTDTQYFGPGTRLTVL.